This is a list of T cell receptor beta chains from one sample in a study of glioma-infiltrating T cells after dendritic cell vaccination. Generated by immunoSEQ multiplex PCR, the TCRdb table keeps only in-frame clones and is missing some. The sample has 99,000 or so clones, 80% seen once. The input for sequencing was blood, taken after dendritic cell vaccination. The receptors come from a human donor with glioblastoma. Both conserved end residues are part of each CDR3. D genes are given only for firm matches. Expanded clones get a size class; other rows say once, few or many, or leave the size out.

V gene	D gene	J gene	clone size	CDR3 length	CDR3 DNA	CDR3 protein
TRBV10-3	TRBD1	TRBJ1-3	few	13	TGTGCCGTCGGACAGGTCACTGGAAACACCATATATTTT	CAVGQVTGNTIYF
TRBV10-3	TRBD1	TRBJ1-2	NA	15	TGTGCCATCAGTGATTCGGGACAGGGGACCTATGGCTACACCTTC	CAISDSGQGTYGYTF
TRBV7-9	NA	TRBJ2-7	NA	14	TGTGCCAGCAGCTTAGATGAGGGCCCCTACGAGCAGTACTTC	CASSLDEGPYEQYF
TRBV19	TRBD1	TRBJ1-1	NA	16	TGTGCCAGTAGGGCAGGAACCTGGGACAGCGGAACTGAAGCTTTCTTT	CASRAGTWDSGTEAFF
TRBV27	NA	TRBJ1-2	NA	13	TGTGCCAGCAGTTTACGGGGGGCGTTTGGCTACACCTTC	CASSLRGAFGYTF
TRBV19	TRBD1	TRBJ1-4	once	15	TGTGCCAGTAGTGGAAGGACAGGGGTTAATGAAAAACTGTTTTTT	CASSGRTGVNEKLFF
TRBV5-1	NA	TRBJ2-6	NA	14	TGCGCCAGCAGATCAGGGCCTGGGGCCAACGTCCTGACTTTC	CASRSGPGANVLTF
TRBV7-3	TRBD1	TRBJ2-2	NA	16	TGTGCCAGCAGCCTCAGGGGGTCGGGGATGGCCGGGGAGCTGTTTTTT	CASSLRGSGMAGELFF
TRBV7-7	NA	TRBJ2-1	NA	15	TGTGCTAGCAGCCCCCTAGCCACAGTTTACAATGAGCAGTTCTTC	CASSPLATVYNEQFF
TRBV25-1	TRBD1	TRBJ1-5	NA	14	TGTGCCAGCAGTGTTCAGGGGGTCAATCAGCCCCAGCATTTT	CASSVQGVNQPQHF
TRBV28	NA	TRBJ2-1	NA	18	TGTGCCAGCAGTCCCCGATGGTGGTGGGGTGGGAGTTTGAATGAGCAGTTCTTC	CASSPRWWWGGSLNEQFF
TRBV2	TRBD2	TRBJ2-1	NA	16	TGTGCCAGCAGGATAATAGCGGGACTACTACGGAATGAGCAGTTCTTC	CASRIIAGLLRNEQFF
TRBV5-1	TRBD1	TRBJ1-1	NA	16	TGCGCCAGCAGCTTGGACCCCAGGGGGAGCTACACTGAAGCTTTCTTT	CASSLDPRGSYTEAFF
TRBV10-3	NA	TRBJ2-2	few	15	TGTGCCATCAGTGGACAGATCGCGAACACCGGGGAGCTGTTTTTT	CAISGQIANTGELFF
TRBV7-6	TRBD2	TRBJ2-7	NA	18	TGTGCCAGCAGCCGACAGACTAGCGGGGAAGAAGTCTCCTACGAGCAGTACTTC	CASSRQTSGEEVSYEQYF
TRBV6-1	NA	TRBJ1-1	few	13	TGTGCCAGCGGGCGGGATTGGTACACTGAAGCTTTCTTT	CASGRDWYTEAFF
TRBV7-6	NA	TRBJ1-4	once	14	TGTGCCAGCAGCTTGTTCGGTCTTAATGAAAAACTGTTTTTT	CASSLFGLNEKLFF
TRBV11-1	NA	TRBJ2-5	NA	15	TGTGCCAGCAGCTTTACGCAGGGTTCCCAAGAGACCCAGTACTTC	CASSFTQGSQETQYF
TRBV6-1	TRBD1	TRBJ1-2	NA	15	TGTGCCAGCAGTCTGGGGACAGGGGGCGACTATGGCTACACCTTC	CASSLGTGGDYGYTF
TRBV5-6	NA	TRBJ1-6	NA	16	TGTGCCAGCAGCTCCTCCCCTGCAGCCTATAATTCACCCCTCCACTTT	CASSSSPAAYNSPLHF
TRBV5-1	NA	TRBJ2-5	NA	16	TGCGCCAGCAGCCCTCCGGGGACTCGCTGGCAAGAGACCCAGTACTTC	CASSPPGTRWQETQYF
TRBV9	NA	TRBJ1-1	NA	14	TGTGCCAGCAGCGTATCAGGTTCGAACACTGAAGCTTTCTTT	CASSVSGSNTEAFF
TRBV27	TRBD1	TRBJ2-5	NA	15	TGTGCCAGCAGTTCAGGACAGGGAAGCCAAGAGACCCAGTACTTC	CASSSGQGSQETQYF
TRBV5-1	NA	TRBJ1-5	NA	13	TGCGCCAGCAGCTTTGGGCCCAATCAGCCCCAGCATTTT	CASSFGPNQPQHF
TRBV30	NA	TRBJ2-6	once	18	TGTGCCTGGAGTGTAGGCAGGGGCGCTCTCTCTGGGGCCAACGTCCTGACTTTC	CAWSVGRGALSGANVLTF
TRBV2	NA	TRBJ1-2	NA	14	TGTGCCAGCAGTGTTCGAGACTCCCGGCAGGGCTACACCTTC	CASSVRDSRQGYTF
TRBV7-2	TRBD2	TRBJ2-5	NA	15	TGTGCCAGCAGCCCGCAAGGGACTAGCCAAGAGACCCAGTACTTC	CASSPQGTSQETQYF
TRBV7-9	TRBD2	TRBJ2-1	NA	16	TGTGCCAGCACCCATGAGCGGGGAGGGCCTATCGATGAGCAGTTCTTC	CASTHERGGPIDEQFF
TRBV6-5	TRBD2	TRBJ2-1	NA	16	TGTGCCAGCAGTTACATCGGTCTAGCGGGAAGCAATGAGCAGTTCTTC	CASSYIGLAGSNEQFF
TRBV2	TRBD2	TRBJ2-7	NA	14	TGTGCCAGCATTACCAGCGGGGCGGCCTACGAGCAGTACTTC	CASITSGAAYEQYF
TRBV5-1	TRBD1	TRBJ2-7	NA	14	TGCGCCAGCAGCTTGGGTACAGGGGCCTACGAGCAGTACTTC	CASSLGTGAYEQYF